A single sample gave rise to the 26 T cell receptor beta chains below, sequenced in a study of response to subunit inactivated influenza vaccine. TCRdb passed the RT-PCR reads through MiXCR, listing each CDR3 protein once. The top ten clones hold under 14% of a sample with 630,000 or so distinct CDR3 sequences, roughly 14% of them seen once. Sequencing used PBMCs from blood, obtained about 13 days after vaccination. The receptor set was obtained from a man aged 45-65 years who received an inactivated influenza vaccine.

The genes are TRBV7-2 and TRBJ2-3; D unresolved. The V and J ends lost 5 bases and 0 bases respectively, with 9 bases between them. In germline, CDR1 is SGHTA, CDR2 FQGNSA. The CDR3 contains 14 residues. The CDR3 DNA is TGTGCCAGCAGCCCGATGGAGAGCACAGATACGCAGTATTTT. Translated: CASSPMESTDTQYF. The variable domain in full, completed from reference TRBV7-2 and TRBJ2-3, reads GAGVSQSPSNKVTEKGKDVELRCDPISGHTALYWYRQSLGQGLEFLIYFQGNSAPDKSGLPSDRFSAERTGGSVSTLTIQRTQQEDSAVYLCASSPMESTDTQYFGPGTRLTVL.

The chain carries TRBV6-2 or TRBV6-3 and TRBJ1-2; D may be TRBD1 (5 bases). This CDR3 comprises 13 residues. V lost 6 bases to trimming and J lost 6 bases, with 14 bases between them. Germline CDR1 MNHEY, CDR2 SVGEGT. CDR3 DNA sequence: TGTGCCAGCAGGCTGGGACTGACGGATGGCTACACCTTC. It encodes CASRLGLTDGYTF.

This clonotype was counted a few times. DNA of the CDR3: TGTGCCAGTAGTATGCGCTTTTACAGGGACGTGAACACTGAAGCTTTCTTT. Translating it yields CASSMRFYRDVNTEAFF. The V gene is TRBV19, the J gene TRBJ1-1; D is possibly TRBD1 (6 bases). This CDR3 is built from 17 residues. V lost 3 bases and J lost 0, with 17 bases in between. Germline CDR1 is LNHDA and CDR2 is SQIVND (reference sequence). Combining the CDR3 with reference TRBV19 and TRBJ1-1 gives the whole variable domain DGGITQSPKYLFRKEGQNVTLSCEQNLNHDAMYWYRQDPGQGLRLIYYSQIVNDFQKGDIAEGYSVSREKKESFPLTVTSAQKNPTAFYLCASSMRFYRDVNTEAFFGQGTRLTVV.

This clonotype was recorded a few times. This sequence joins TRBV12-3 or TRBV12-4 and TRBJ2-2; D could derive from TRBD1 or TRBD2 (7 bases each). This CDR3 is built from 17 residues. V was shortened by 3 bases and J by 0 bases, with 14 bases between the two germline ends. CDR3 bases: TGTGCCAGCAGTTTCCAGGGGGGGACCACGAACACCGGGGAGCTGTTTTTT. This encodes CASSFQGGTTNTGELFF.

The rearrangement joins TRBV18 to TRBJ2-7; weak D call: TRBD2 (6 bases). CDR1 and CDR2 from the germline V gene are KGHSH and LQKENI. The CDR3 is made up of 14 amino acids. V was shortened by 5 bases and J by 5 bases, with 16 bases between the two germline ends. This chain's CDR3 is CASSKRGEGNEQYF. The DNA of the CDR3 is TGTGCCAGCTCAAAGCGCGGGGAAGGCAACGAGCAGTACTTC.

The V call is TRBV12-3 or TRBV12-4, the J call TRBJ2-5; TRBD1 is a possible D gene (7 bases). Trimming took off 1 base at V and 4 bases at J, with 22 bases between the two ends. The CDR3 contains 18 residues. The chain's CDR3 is CASSLGARGRFTGETQYF. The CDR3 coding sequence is TGTGCCAGCAGTTTAGGTGCCAGGGGGAGGTTTACGGGAGAGACCCAGTACTTC.

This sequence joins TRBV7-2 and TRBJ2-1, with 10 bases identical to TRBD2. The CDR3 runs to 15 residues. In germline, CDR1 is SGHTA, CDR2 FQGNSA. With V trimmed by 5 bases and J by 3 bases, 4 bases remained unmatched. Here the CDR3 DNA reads TGTGCCAGCAGCGATATAGCGGGGGGCTACAATGAGCAGTTCTTC. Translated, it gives CASSDIAGGYNEQFF.

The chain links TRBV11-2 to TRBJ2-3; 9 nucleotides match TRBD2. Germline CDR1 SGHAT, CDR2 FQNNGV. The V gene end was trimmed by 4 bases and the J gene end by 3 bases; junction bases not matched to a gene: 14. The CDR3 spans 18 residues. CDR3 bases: TGTGCCAGCAGCTGGCCCACTCGGCGGGGGGGCAGGACAGATACGCAGTATTTT. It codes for CASSWPTRRGGRTDTQYF.

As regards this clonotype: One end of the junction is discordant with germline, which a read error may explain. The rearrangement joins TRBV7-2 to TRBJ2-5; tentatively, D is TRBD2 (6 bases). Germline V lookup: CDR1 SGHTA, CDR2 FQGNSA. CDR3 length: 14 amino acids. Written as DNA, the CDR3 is TGTGCCAGCAGCTTAGCGGCGTCTAGCGAGATCCAGTACTTC. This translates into CASSLAASSEIQYF.

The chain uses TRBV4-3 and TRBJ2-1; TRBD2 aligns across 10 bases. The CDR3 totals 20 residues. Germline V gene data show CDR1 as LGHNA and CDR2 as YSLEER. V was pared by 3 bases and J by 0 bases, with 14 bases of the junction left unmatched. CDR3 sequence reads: CASSQGFISGRLSSYNEQFF. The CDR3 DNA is TGCGCCAGCAGCCAGGGGTTTATTAGCGGGAGGCTAAGCTCCTACAATGAGCAGTTCTTC.

CDR3 amino acids: CASSQTDRAISYEQYF. The CDR3 region has the DNA TGCGCCAGCAGCCAAACCGACAGAGCGATATCCTACGAGCAGTACTTC. This chain uses TRBV4-1 with TRBJ2-7; the D gene is possibly TRBD1 (5 bases). V lost 2 bases and J lost 1, with 15 bases in between. The CDR3 is 16 residues long. Germline CDR1 MGHRA, CDR2 YSYEKL.

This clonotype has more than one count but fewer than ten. CDR3 sequence reads: CSVAEGSTNEKLFF. CDR3 nucleotides: TGCAGCGTTGCGGAGGGGTCAACTAATGAAAAACTGTTTTTT. This chain uses TRBV29-1 with TRBJ1-4, with D tentatively TRBD1 (5 bases). V lost 4 bases to trimming and J lost 0 bases, with 9 bases between them. Germline CDR1 is SQVTM and CDR2 is ANQGSEA. This CDR3 is 14 amino acids long.

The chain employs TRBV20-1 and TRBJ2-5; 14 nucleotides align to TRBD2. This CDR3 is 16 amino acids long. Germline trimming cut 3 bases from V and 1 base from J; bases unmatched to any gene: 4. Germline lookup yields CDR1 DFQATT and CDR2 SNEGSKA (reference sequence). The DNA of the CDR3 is TGCAGTGCTAGCCCGACTAGCGGGGGGGCCCAAGAGACCCAGTACTTC. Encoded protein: CSASPTSGGAQETQYF.

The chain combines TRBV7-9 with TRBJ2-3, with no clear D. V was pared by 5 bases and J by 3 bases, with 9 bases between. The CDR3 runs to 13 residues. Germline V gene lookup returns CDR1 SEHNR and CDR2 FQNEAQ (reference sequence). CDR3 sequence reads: CASSPTLTDTQYF. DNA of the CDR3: TGTGCCAGCAGCCCGACCCTTACAGATACGCAGTATTTT. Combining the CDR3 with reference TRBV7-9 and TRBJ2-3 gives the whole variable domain DTGVSQNPRHKITKRGQNVTFRCDPISEHNRLYWYRQTLGQGPEFLTYFQNEAQLEKSRLLSDRFSAERPKGSFSTLEIQRTEQGDSAMYLCASSPTLTDTQYFGPGTRLTVL.

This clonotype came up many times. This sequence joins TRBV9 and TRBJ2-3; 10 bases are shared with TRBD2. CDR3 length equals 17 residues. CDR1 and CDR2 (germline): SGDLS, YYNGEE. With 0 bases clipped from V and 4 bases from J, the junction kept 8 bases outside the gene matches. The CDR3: CASSVVASGGLADTQYF. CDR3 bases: TGTGCCAGCAGCGTAGTGGCTAGCGGGGGACTGGCAGATACGCAGTATTTT.

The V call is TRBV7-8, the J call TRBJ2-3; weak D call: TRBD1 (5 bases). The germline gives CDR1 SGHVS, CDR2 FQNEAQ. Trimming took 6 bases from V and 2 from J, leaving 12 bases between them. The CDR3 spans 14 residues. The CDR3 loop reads CASRAGIPTDTQYF. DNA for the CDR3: TGTGCCAGCAGGGCAGGGATCCCCACAGATACGCAGTATTTT.

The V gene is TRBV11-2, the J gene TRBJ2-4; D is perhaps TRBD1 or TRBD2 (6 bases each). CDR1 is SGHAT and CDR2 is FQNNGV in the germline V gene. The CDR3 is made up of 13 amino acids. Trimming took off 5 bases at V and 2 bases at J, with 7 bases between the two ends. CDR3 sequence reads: CASSGGPKNIQYF. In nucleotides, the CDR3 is TGTGCCAGCAGCGGGGGGCCCAAAAACATTCAGTACTTC.

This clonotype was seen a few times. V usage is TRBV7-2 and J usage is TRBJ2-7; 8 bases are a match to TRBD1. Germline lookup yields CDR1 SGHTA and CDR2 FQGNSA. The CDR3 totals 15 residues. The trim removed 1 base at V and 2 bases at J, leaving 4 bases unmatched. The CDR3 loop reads CASSLGQGTPYEQYF. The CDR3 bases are TGTGCCAGCAGCTTAGGACAGGGGACCCCCTACGAGCAGTACTTC.

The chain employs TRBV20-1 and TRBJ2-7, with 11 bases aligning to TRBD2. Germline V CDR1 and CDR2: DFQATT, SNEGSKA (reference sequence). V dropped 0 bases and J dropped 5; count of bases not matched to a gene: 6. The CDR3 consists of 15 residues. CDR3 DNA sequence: TGCAGTGCTAGAGATGTTAGCGGGGGGGCTAACGAGCAGTACTTC. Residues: CSARDVSGGANEQYF.

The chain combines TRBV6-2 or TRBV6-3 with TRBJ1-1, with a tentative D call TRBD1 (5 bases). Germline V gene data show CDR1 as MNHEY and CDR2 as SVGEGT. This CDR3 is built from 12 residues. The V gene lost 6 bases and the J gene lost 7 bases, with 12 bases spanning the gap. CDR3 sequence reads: CASSRIGGEAFF. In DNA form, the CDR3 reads TGTGCCAGCAGCCGAATTGGGGGTGAAGCTTTCTTT.

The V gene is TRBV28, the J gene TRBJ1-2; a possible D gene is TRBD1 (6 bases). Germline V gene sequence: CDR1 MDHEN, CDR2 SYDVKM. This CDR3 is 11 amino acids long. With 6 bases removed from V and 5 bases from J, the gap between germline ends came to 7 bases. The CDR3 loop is CASSGQYGYTF. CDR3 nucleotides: TGTGCCAGCAGCGGACAGTATGGCTACACCTTC.

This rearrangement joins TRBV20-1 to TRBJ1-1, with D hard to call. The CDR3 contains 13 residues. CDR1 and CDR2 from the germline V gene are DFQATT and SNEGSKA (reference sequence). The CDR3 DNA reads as TGCAGAGTCCAGGACGGTCTGAACACTGAAGCTTTCTTT. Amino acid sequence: CRVQDGLNTEAFF.

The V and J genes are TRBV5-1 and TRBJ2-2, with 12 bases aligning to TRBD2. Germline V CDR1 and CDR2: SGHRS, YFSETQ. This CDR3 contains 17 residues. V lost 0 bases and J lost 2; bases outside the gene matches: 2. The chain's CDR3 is CASSLVTSGGNTGELFF. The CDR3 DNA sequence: TGCGCCAGCAGCTTGGTGACTAGCGGGGGAAACACCGGGGAGCTGTTTTTT.

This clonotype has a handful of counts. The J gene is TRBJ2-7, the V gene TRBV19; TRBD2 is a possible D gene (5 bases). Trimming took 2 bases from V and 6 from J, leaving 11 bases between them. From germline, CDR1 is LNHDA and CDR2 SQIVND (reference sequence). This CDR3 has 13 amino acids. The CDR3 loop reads CASSIPVAGEQYF. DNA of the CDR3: TGTGCCAGTAGTATACCAGTGGCGGGCGAGCAGTACTTC.

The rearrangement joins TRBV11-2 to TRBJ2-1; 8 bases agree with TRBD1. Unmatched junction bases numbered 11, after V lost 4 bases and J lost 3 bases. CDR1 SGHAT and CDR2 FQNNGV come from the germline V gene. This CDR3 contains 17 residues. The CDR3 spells CASSSLKQGEFYNEQFF. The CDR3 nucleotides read TGTGCCAGCAGCTCCCTCAAACAGGGGGAGTTCTACAATGAGCAGTTCTTC. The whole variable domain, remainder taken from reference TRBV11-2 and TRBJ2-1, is EAGVAQSPRYKIIEKRQSVAFWCNPISGHATLYWYQQILGQGPKLLIQFQNNGVVDDSQLPKDRFSAERLKGVDSTLKIQPAKLEDSAVYLCASSSLKQGEFYNEQFFGPGTRLTVL.

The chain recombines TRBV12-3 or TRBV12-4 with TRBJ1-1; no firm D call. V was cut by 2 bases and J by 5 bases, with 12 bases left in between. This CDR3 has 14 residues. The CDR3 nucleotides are TGTGCCAGCAGTTTATTAGGAGTAAGGACTGAAGCTTTCTTT. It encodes CASSLLGVRTEAFF.